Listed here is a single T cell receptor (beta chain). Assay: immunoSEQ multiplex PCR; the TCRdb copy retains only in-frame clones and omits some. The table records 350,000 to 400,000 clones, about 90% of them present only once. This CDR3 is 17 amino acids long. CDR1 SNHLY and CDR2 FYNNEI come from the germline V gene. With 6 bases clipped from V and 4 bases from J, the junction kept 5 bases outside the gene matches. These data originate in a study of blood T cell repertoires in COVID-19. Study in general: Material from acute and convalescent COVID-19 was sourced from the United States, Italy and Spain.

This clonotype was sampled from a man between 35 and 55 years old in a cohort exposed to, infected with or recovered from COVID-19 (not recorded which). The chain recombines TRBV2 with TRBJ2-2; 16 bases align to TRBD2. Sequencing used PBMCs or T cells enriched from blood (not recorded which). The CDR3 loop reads CASSPGLAGGGTGELFF. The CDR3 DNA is TGTGCCAGCAGCCCGGGACTAGCGGGAGGGGGCACCGGGGAGCTGTTTTTT.